This TCR beta chain is from a study of CXCR3-negative and CXCR3-positive naive CD8 T cells. Broader study findings: When CXCR3-positive naive cells were set against CXCR3-negative naive cells, the former had more hydrophobic TRB CDR3s.

As regards this clonotype: What it recognizes is unknown.

Per germline, CDR1 SGHVS and CDR2 FNYEAQ. There are 16 residues in the CDR3. UMI-labeled 5' RACE yielded the TRB cDNA libraries. TCRdb reprocessed the 5' RACE reads, with one entry per CDR3 protein and no DNA. In total, the table holds just under 90,000 distinct CDR3 sequences. This chain uses TRBV7-6 with TRBJ2-1; with no DNA, the TCRdb D assignment of TRBD1 cannot be verified. Material for sequencing was naive CXCR3+ CD8+ T cells from blood. Described subset: CD45RO-CCR7+CD27+CD95- naive CD8+ T cells expressing CXCR3 (TNR3+). The source of this sequence is a human donor in good health. Some clones in this sample may be carry-over from other donors' samples. The CDR3: CASSLGWGDTYNEQFF.